The T cell receptor (beta chain) under discussion was sequenced for a study of T cell responses to AZD1222 COVID-19 vaccine. Trimming took 5 bases from V and 3 from J, leaving 13 bases between them. CDR1 and CDR2 from the germline V gene are SGHTA and FQGNSA. CDR3 size: 14 residues. Findings of the study overall: Baseline testing showed seropositivity in only six or seven AZD1222 recipients. Two AZD1222 doses significantly raised spike-specific TCR breadth and depth over controls. There were vaccine-associated CD4 TCRs across spike, dominant at 160-218 and 743-854. The study reported that nearly half of spike-specific TCRs target unmutated variant regions.

Remarks on this clone: The target antigen is unknown.

Repertoires were generated with immunoSEQ multiplex PCR, while TCRdb's copy carries only in-frame clones and drops some. This sample has 240,000 or so clones, with approximately 93% found just once. The receptor was derived from an adult in good health. V gene TRBV7-2 combines with J gene TRBJ1-1, with no clear D. The specimen was peripheral blood, collected on day 0 of AZD1222 vaccination. CDR3 in amino acids: CASSPSRAHTEAFF. The CDR3 bases are TGTGCCAGCAGCCCCTCTAGGGCTCACACTGAAGCTTTCTTT.